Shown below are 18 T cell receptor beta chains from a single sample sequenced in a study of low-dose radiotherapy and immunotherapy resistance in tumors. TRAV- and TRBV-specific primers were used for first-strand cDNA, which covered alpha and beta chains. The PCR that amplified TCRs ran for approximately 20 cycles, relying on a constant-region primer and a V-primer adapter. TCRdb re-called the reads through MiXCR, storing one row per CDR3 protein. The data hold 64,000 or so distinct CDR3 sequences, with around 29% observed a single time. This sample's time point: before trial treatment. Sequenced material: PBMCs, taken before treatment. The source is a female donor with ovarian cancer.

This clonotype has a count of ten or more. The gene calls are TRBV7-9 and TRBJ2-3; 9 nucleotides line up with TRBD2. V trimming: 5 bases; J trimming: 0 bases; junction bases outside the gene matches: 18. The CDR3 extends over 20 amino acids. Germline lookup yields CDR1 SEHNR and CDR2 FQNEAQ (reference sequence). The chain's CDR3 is CASSDENSLTSGSSTDTQYF. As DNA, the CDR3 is TGTGCCAGCAGCGACGAGAATTCCCTGACTAGCGGTTCTAGCACAGATACGCAGTATTTT.

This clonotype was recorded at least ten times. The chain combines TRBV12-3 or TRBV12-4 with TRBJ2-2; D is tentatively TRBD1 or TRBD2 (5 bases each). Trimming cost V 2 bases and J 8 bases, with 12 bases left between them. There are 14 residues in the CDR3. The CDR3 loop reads CASSLLAGTGELFF. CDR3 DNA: TGTGCCAGCAGTTTACTGGCAGGGACGGGGGAGCTGTTTTTT.

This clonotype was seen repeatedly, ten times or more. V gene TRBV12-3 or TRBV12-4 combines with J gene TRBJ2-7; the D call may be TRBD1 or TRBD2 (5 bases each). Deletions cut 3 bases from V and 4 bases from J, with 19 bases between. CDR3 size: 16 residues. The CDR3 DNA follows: TGTGCCAGCAGTTTCTCCGGGACGGCGCCCGAATACGAGCAGTACTTC. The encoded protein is CASSFSGTAPEYEQYF.

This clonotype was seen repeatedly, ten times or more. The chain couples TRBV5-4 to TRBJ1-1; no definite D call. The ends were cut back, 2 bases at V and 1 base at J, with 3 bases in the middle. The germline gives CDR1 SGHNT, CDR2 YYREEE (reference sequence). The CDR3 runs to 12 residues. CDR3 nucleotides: TGTGCCAGCAGCTTTCCGAACACTGAAGCTTTCTTT. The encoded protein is CASSFPNTEAFF.

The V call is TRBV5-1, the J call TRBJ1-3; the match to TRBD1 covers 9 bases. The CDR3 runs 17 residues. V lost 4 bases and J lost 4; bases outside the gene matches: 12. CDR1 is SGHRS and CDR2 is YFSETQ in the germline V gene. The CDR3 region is CASSAGTGNTFGNTIYF. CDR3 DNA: TGCGCCAGCAGCGCCGGGACAGGGAACACCTTCGGAAACACCATATATTTT.

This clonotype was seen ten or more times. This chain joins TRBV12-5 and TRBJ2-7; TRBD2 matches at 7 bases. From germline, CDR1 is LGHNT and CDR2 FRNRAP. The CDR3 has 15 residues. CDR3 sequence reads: CGQGGLAGGIREQYF. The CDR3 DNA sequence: TGTGGGCAGGGAGGGCTAGCCGGGGGAATCCGGGAGCAGTACTTC.

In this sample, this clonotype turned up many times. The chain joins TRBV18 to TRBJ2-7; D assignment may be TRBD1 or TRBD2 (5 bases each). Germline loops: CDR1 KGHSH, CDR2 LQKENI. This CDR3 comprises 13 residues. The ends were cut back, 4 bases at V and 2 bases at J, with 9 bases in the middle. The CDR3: CASSLRDPYEQYF. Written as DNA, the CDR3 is TGTGCCAGCTCACTAAGGGACCCCTACGAGCAGTACTTC.

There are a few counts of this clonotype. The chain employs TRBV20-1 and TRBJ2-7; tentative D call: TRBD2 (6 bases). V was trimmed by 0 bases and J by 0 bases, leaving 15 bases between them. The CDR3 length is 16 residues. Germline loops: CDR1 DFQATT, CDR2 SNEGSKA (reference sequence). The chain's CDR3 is CSARDEERVSSYEQYF. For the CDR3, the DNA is TGCAGTGCTAGAGATGAGGAGCGGGTGAGCTCCTACGAGCAGTACTTC.

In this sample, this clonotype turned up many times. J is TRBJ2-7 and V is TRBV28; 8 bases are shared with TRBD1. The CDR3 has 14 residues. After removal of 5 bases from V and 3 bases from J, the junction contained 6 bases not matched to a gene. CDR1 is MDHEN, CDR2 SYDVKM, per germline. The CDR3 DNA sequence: TGTGCCAGCAGTAAACAGGGGGTATTCTACGAGCAGTACTTC. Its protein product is CASSKQGVFYEQYF. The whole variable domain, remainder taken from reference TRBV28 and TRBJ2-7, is DVKVTQSSRYLVKRTGEKVFLECVQDMDHENMFWYRQDPGLGLRLIYFSYDVKMKEKGDIPEGYSVSREKKERFSLILESASTNQTSMYLCASSKQGVFYEQYFGPGTRLTVT.

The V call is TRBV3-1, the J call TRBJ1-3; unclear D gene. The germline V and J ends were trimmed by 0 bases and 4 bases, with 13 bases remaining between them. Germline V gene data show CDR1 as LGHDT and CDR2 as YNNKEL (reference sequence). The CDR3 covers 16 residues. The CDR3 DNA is TGTGCCAGCAGCCAAGAATCATTTAGGACGGGAAACACCATATATTTT. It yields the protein CASSQESFRTGNTIYF.

In DNA, the CDR3 is TGTGCCAGCAGCTTAGAGAGGGATGGGACTAGCGGCGATACGCAGTATTTT. It specifies CASSLERDGTSGDTQYF. V is TRBV7-2 and J is TRBJ2-3; TRBD2 matches at 11 bases. CDR3 size: 17 residues. From germline, CDR1 is SGHTA and CDR2 FQGNSA. The J segment lost 6 bases and the V segment lost 1 base, leaving 9 bases of the junction unmatched. The entire variable domain, with the rest obtained from reference TRBV7-2 and TRBJ2-3, is as follows: GAGVSQSPSNKVTEKGKDVELRCDPISGHTALYWYRQSLGQGLEFLIYFQGNSAPDKSGLPSDRFSAERTGGSVSTLTIQRTQQEDSAVYLCASSLERDGTSGDTQYFGPGTRLTVL.

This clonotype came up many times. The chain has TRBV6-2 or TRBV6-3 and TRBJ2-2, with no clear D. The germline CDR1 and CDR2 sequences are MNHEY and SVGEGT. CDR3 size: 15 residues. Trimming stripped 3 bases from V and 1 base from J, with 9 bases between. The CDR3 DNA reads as TGTGCCAGCAGTTATATTTTGCGGAACACCGGGGAGCTGTTTTTT. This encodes CASSYILRNTGELFF.

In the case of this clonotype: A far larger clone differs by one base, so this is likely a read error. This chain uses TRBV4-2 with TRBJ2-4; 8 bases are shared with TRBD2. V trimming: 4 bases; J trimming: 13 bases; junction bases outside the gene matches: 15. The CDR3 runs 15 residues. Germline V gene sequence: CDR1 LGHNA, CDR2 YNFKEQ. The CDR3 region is CASSPSQRGPGEQYF. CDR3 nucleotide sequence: TGTGCCAGCAGCCCAAGTCAGCGGGGGCCCGGTGAGCAGTACTTC.

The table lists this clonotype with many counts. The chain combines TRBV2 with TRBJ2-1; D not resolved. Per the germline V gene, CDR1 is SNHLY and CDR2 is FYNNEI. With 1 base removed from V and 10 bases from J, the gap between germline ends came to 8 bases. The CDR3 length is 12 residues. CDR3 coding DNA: TGTGCCAGCAGTGAAGACCGAGACGAGCAGTTCTTC. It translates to CASSEDRDEQFF.

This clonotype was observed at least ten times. CDR3 protein: CASSTTSGSTDTQYF. The CDR3 coding sequence is TGTGCCAGCAGCACAACTAGCGGGAGCACAGATACGCAGTATTTT. The chain recombines TRBV7-9 with TRBJ2-3, with 9 nucleotides matching TRBD2. The CDR3 extends over 15 amino acids. Unmatched junction bases numbered 3, after V lost 5 bases and J lost 0 bases. Germline V CDR1 and CDR2: SEHNR, FQNEAQ (reference sequence).

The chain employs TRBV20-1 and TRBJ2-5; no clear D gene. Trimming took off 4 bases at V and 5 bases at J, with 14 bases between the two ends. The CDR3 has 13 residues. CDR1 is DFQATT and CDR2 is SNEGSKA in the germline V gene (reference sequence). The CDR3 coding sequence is TGCAGTGCTAAAAGCGCCACCCGGGAGACCCAGTACTTC. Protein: CSAKSATRETQYF.

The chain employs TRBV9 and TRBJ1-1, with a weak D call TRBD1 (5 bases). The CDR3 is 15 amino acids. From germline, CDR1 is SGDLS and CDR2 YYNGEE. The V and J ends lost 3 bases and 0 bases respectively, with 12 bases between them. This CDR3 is CASSARAGVNTEAFF. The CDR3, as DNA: TGTGCCAGCAGCGCCCGAGCGGGGGTGAACACTGAAGCTTTCTTT.

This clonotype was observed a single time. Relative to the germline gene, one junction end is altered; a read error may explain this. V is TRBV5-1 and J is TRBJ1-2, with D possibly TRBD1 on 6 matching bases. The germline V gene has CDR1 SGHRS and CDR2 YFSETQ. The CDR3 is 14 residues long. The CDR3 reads CASSQGLFDYGYTF. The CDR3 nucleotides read TGTGCCAGCAGCCAGGGGTTATTCGACTATGGCTACACCTTC.